Listed below are T cell receptor beta chains from one sample, sequenced in a study of T cell repertoires in cytomegalovirus infection. These receptors' antigens are unknown. MiXCR was run by TCRdb on the reads, yielding one entry per CDR3 protein. The repertoire holds roughly 920,000 distinct CDR3 sequences, with around 32% as singletons. Sequenced material: cultured CD8+ T cells from PBMCs, taken from culture after CMV antigen stimulation. Receptor source: a human donor in good health (CMV status not recorded). Some clones in this sample may be carry-over from other donors' samples. CDR3s leave out the opening cysteine and the closing phenylalanine or tryptophan. The order of the fields is D gene, V gene, J gene, CDR3 protein. The D gene is left open where the match is weak.

TRBD2,TRBV3-1,TRBJ2-1,ASRGRGGDEQF
.,TRBV29-1,TRBJ2-1,SASYGGPHNEQF
.,TRBV6-1,TRBJ1-5,ASSLGTPYNQPQH
TRBD2,TRBV15,TRBJ2-3,ATSGAPGLAGPGDTQY
TRBD1,TRBV4-1,TRBJ2-3,ASSGSLGQESTDTQY
.,TRBV15,TRBJ2-1,ATSRDLGRGAEQF
TRBD1,TRBV19,TRBJ1-1,ASSRYGTGNTEAF
TRBD2,TRBV7-6,TRBJ2-3,ASSQGLAGAFTDTQY
TRBD1,TRBV12-3/TRBV12-4,TRBJ1-1,ASSFGTGGGTEAF
TRBD2,TRBV28,TRBJ2-5,ASSHLAGVLPYQETQY
.,TRBV7-2,TRBJ2-2,ASRHPRGSNTGELF
TRBD2,TRBV27,TRBJ2-7,ASSLSAGGHFEQY
.,TRBV7-8,TRBJ2-2,ASSLAITGELF
TRBD2,TRBV10-3,TRBJ2-1,AIRTGLAEYNEQF
.,TRBV4-1,TRBJ2-2,ASSQRSGRFLSTGELF
.,TRBV27,TRBJ1-2,ASSSRQALLNYGYT
TRBD1,TRBV12-3/TRBV12-4,TRBJ2-1,ASSLAPGDSSYNEQF
TRBD1,TRBV7-9,TRBJ2-4,ASSPPDRVDDIQY
TRBD1,TRBV7-9,TRBJ2-1,ASSWDRYEQF
.,TRBV5-4,TRBJ2-1,ASSSSWQENNEQF